The 16 T cell receptor beta chains in this list originate from one sample, sequenced in a study of T cell responses to AZD1222 COVID-19 vaccine (dated by TCRdb to the early 2020s). Library construction relied on the immunoSEQ multiplex PCR assay. TCRdb holds this immuneACCESS table with in-frame rearrangements only. Some clones are missing; in checked studies, unresolved V genes explain under half, and the rest has no known cause. This sample comprises approximately 160,000 clones, 90% of them detected only once. In total, the top ten clones hold approximately 3% of the sample. The time point label on this specimen signifies: baseline before first vaccination. The sequenced sample was peripheral blood, obtained on day 0 of AZD1222 vaccination. Receptors were obtained from an adult in good health.

This clone was detected only once. The chain employs TRBV29-1 and TRBJ2-3, with 8 bases fitting TRBD2. V gave up 7 bases and J gave up 0 bases; unmatched junction bases: 9. Germline CDR1 reads SQVTM; CDR2 reads ANQGSEA. The CDR3 is 15 residues long. DNA of the CDR3: TGCAGCGCCTCAACGGGGGGGGCCAGCACAGATACGCAGTATTTT. This encodes CSASTGGASTDTQYF.

This chain's CDR3 is CASSLRPGTEAFF. CDR3 DNA sequence: TGTGCCAGCAGCCTGAGGCCCGGGACAGAAGCTTTCTTT. The V call is TRBV12-3 or TRBV12-4, the J call TRBJ1-1, with TRBD1 as a possible D gene (6 bases). Trimming left V 6 bases short and J 8 bases short, with 16 bases between. The CDR3 contains 13 residues.

The rearrangement uses TRBV11-1 and TRBJ2-7; no clear D. From germline, CDR1 is SGHAT and CDR2 FQDESV (reference sequence). Trimming left V 5 bases short and J 0 bases short, with 5 bases between. The CDR3 has 12 residues. CDR3 bases: TGTGCCAGCAGCCCTGCCTCCTACGAGCAGTACTTC. Amino acids: CASSPASYEQYF.

The chain links TRBV9 to TRBJ2-7; D gene unclear. Germline V gene sequence: CDR1 SGDLS, CDR2 YYNGEE. Between the trimmed V and J ends, which lost 0 bases and 1 base, there was a span of 5 bases. CDR3 length equals 13 residues. The CDR3 nucleotides are TGTGCCAGCAGCGTAGGGCAGTCCTACGAGCAGTACTTC. Its translation is CASSVGQSYEQYF.

CDR3 residues: CASSYSGGNQPQHF. CDR3 sequence (DNA): TGTGCCAGCAGTTACTCTGGGGGCAATCAGCCCCAGCATTTT. The chain carries TRBV6-5 and TRBJ1-5; D is undetermined. Germline V gene data show CDR1 as MNHEY and CDR2 as SVGAGI. V gave up 0 bases and J gave up 2 bases, with 5 bases separating them. The CDR3 loop spans 14 amino acids.

The V and J genes are TRBV12-3 or TRBV12-4 and TRBJ2-5; D call uncertain. The CDR3 totals 11 residues. Trimming removed 6 bases from V and 5 bases from J, with 7 bases in between. The CDR3 nucleotides read TGTGCCAGCAGGGTGGGGGAGACCCAGTACTTC. Its translation: CASRVGETQYF.

The rearrangement joins TRBV6-6 to TRBJ1-6, with D tentatively TRBD1 (6 bases). The V and J ends lost 6 bases and 6 bases respectively, with 12 bases between them. In germline, CDR1 is MNHNY, CDR2 SVGAGI (reference sequence). The CDR3 is made up of 14 amino acids. CDR3 in DNA: TGTGCCAGCAGCTTCGGACAGAGTAATTCACCCCTCCACTTT. Translation gives CASSFGQSNSPLHF.

The V call is TRBV5-4, the J call TRBJ1-5; D gene unclear. CDR1 is SGHNT and CDR2 is YYREEE in the germline V gene (reference sequence). V dropped 3 bases and J dropped 1 base, with 8 bases sitting between them. CDR3 length equals 14 residues. CDR3 nucleotide sequence: TGTGCCAGCAGCTGGCAAGGAAGCAATCAGCCCCAGCATTTT. Translating it yields CASSWQGSNQPQHF.

This chain joins TRBV12-3 or TRBV12-4 and TRBJ2-3; D may be TRBD1 (5 bases). This CDR3 contains 12 residues. Trimming stripped 9 bases from V and 10 bases from J, with 17 bases between. The CDR3 DNA reads as TGTGCCAGTTCCCTGGGGCTCCGAGCGCAGTATTTT. It specifies CASSLGLRAQYF.

The J gene is TRBJ2-3, the V gene TRBV7-3, with 10 positions matching TRBD2. CDR1 is SGHTA, CDR2 FQGTGA, per germline. The ends lost 5 bases at V and 4 bases at J; junction bases unmatched: 6. The CDR3 is 15 amino acids. The CDR3 spells CASSLGLAAPDTQYF. In DNA form, the CDR3 reads TGTGCCAGCAGCCTAGGACTAGCGGCCCCAGATACGCAGTATTTT.

Note on this clone: A read error may account for a junction end that differs from germline. CDR3 sequence: CASNLRRDRESSYNEQFF. The CDR3 nucleotides are TGTGCCAGCAACTTAAGACGGGACAGGGAAAGCTCCTACAATGAGCAGTTCTTC. The chain joins TRBV7-3 to TRBJ2-1; 9 bases align to TRBD1. From germline, CDR1 is SGHTA and CDR2 FQGTGA. The CDR3 loop spans 18 amino acids. The variable domain in full, with the rest retrieved from reference TRBV7-3 and TRBJ2-1, is GAGVSQTPSNKVTEKGKYVELRCDPISGHTALYWYRQSLGQGPEFLIYFQGTGAADDSGLPNDRFFAVRPEGSVSTLKIQRTERGDSAVYLCASNLRRDRESSYNEQFFGPGTRLTVL.

The CDR3 DNA follows: TGTGCCAGCAGCGTGGGACAGGGATTAGATAACTATGGGGGCTACACCTTC. Encoded protein: CASSVGQGLDNYGGYTF. V and J are TRBV5-5 and TRBJ1-2; 9 bases match TRBD1. Germline-derived CDR1 and CDR2 are SGHKS and YYEKEE (reference sequence). The CDR3 is 17 amino acids. With V trimmed by 4 bases and J by 8 bases, 18 bases remained unmatched. Supplemented by reference TRBV5-5 and TRBJ1-2, the full variable domain reads DAGVTQSPTHLIKTRGQQVTLRCSPISGHKSVSWYQQVLGQGPQFIFQYYEKEERGRGNFPDRFSARQFPNYSSELNVNALLLGDSALYLCASSVGQGLDNYGGYTFGSGTRLTVV.

The chain joins TRBV29-1 to TRBJ2-1; 7 nucleotides align to TRBD1. The CDR3 extends over 12 amino acids. Germline CDR1 reads SQVTM; CDR2 reads ANQGSEA. V shed 6 bases and J 6 bases; nucleotides not matched to a gene: 5. The CDR3 loop reads CSVGQDSNEQFF. The CDR3 DNA sequence: TGCAGCGTCGGACAGGACAGCAATGAGCAGTTCTTC.

To note about this clone: Different DNA sequences within this sample yield the same CDR3. V usage is TRBV7-2 and J usage is TRBJ2-1; TRBD2 agrees at 8 bases. V shed 6 bases and J 12 bases; nucleotides not matched to a gene: 13. Germline values: CDR1 SGHTA, CDR2 FQGNSA. The CDR3 is 14 amino acids. The CDR3 loop reads CASSPPPGTSGQFF. DNA of the CDR3: TGTGCCAGCAGTCCCCCTCCCGGGACTAGTGGGCAGTTCTTC.

This rearrangement joins TRBV19 to TRBJ2-3; D might be TRBD1 (6 bases). The V and J ends lost 5 bases and 7 bases respectively, with 19 bases between them. There are 15 residues in the CDR3. Germline V gives CDR1 LNHDA, CDR2 SQIVND (reference sequence). Here the CDR3 reads CASSGSQGFGYTQYF. CDR3 DNA sequence: TGTGCCAGTAGTGGCTCCCAGGGGTTCGGATATACGCAGTATTTT.

This chain joins TRBV5-4 and TRBJ1-2; 7 bases line up with TRBD1. CDR3 length: 14 amino acids. V shed 0 bases and J 3 bases; nucleotides not matched to a gene: 2. Germline values: CDR1 SGHNT, CDR2 YYREEE (reference sequence). CDR3 sequence: CASSLAGGDYGYTF. The CDR3 coding sequence is TGTGCCAGCAGCTTGGCAGGGGGGGACTATGGCTACACCTTC.